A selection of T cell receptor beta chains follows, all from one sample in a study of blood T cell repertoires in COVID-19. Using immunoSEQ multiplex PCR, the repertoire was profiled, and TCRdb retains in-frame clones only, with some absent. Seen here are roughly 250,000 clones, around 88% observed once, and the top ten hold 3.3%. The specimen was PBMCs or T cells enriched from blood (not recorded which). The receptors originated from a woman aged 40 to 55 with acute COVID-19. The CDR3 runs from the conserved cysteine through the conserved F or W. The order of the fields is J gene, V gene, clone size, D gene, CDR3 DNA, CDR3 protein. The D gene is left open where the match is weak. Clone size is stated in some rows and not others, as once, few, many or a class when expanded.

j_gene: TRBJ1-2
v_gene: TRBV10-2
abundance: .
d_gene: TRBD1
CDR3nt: TGCGCCAGCAGTGAGCTCGGACAGGGGACGGGCGGCTACACCTTC
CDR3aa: CASSELGQGTGGYTF

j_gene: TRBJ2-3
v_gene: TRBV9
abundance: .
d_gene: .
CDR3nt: TGTGCCAGCAGCGTAGACTACGTTATGACAGATACGCAGTATTTT
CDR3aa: CASSVDYVMTDTQYF

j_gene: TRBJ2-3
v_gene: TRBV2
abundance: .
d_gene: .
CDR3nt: TGTGCCAGCAGGAGGACAGATACGCAGTATTTT
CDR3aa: CASRRTDTQYF

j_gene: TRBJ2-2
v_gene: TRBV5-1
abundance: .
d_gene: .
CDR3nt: TGCGCCAGCAGCATCACCGGGAGCAACACCGGGGAGCTGTTTTTT
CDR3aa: CASSITGSNTGELFF

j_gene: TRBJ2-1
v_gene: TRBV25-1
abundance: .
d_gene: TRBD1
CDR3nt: TGTGCCAGCAGTGACGGGGTGTGGACAGGGCGCTACAATGAGCAGTTCTTC
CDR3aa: CASSDGVWTGRYNEQFF

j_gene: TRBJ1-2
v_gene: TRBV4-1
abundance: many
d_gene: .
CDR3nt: TGCGCCAGCAGCCAAGATCCAGCAGGGGCTCAATCGGAAACCTATGGCTACACCTTC
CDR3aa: CASSQDPAGAQSETYGYTF

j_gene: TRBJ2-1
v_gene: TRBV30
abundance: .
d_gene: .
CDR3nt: TGTGCCTGGAGTTATGATAGCAACAATGAGCAGTTCTTC
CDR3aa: CAWSYDSNNEQFF

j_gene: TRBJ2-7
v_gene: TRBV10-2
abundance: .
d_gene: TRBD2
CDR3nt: TGCGCCAGCAGTCGACTAGCGGGAGGGCTGGGGGAGCAGTACTTC
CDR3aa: CASSRLAGGLGEQYF

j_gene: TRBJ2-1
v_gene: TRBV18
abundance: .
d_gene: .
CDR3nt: TGTGCCAGCTCACCACCCGATTCGGTTGAGCAGTTCTTC
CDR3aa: CASSPPDSVEQFF

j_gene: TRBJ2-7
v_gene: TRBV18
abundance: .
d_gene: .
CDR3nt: TGTGCCAGCTCACCACAGACCGGGACAAATTTCTACGAGCAGTACTTC
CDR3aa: CASSPQTGTNFYEQYF

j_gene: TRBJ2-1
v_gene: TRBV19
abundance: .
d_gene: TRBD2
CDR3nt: TGTGCCAGTAGTATGGGAGCGGGGGAGGCCTACAATGAGCAGTTCTTC
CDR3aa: CASSMGAGEAYNEQFF

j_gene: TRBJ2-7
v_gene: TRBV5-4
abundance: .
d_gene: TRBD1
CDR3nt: TGTGCCAGCAGCTACGGGACAGGAGTCCAATACGAGCAGTACTTC
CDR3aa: CASSYGTGVQYEQYF

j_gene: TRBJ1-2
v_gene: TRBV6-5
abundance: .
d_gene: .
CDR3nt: TGTGCCAGCAGGGTTTCGGGCTATGGCTACACCTTC
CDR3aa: CASRVSGYGYTF

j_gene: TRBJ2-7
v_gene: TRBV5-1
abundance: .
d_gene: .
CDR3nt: TGCGCCAGCAGACAAGACTTTACTGGGTTCTACGAGCAGTACTTC
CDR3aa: CASRQDFTGFYEQYF

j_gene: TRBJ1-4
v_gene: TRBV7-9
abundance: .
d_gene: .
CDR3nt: TGTGCCAGCAGCTTAGGACAGGAGAATAATGAAAAACTGTTTTTT
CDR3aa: CASSLGQENNEKLFF

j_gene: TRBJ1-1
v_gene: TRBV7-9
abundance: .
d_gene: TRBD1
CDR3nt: TGTGCCAGCAGCTATCCGGGACAGGGAATGGTCACTGAAGCTTTCTTT
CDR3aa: CASSYPGQGMVTEAFF

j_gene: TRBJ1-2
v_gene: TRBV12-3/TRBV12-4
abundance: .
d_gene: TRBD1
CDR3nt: TGTGCCAGCAGGAGGGGGCAGGACTATGGCTACACCTTC
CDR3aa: CASRRGQDYGYTF

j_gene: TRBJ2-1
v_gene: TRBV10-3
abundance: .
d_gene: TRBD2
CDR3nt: TGTGCCATCAGTGAGCACCAACCTAGCGGGCGGGGGTACAATGAGCAGTTCTTC
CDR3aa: CAISEHQPSGRGYNEQFF

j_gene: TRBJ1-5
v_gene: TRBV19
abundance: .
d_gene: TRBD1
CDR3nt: TGTGCCAGTAGGATAAAACCGGGACAGGGGAAATATAGCAATCAGCCCCAGCATTTT
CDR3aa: CASRIKPGQGKYSNQPQHF

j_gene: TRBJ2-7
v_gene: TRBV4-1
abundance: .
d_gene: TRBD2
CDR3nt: TGCGCCAGCAGCCAATTAGCGGGAGGGGCCTACGAGCAGTACTTC
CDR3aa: CASSQLAGGAYEQYF

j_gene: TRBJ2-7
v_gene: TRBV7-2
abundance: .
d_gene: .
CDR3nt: TGTGCCAGCAGCTCTGACTATTCTGCCGAGCAGTACTTC
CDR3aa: CASSSDYSAEQYF

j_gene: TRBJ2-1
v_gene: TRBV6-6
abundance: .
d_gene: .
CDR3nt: TGTGCCAGCAGTCGAACGTCCGGGAACTTATGGAACAATGAGCAGTTCTTC
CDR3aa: CASSRTSGNLWNNEQFF

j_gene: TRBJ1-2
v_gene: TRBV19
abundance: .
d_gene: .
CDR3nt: TGTGCCAGTAGTAGGGGACAAGGAGAAGGCTCCAACTATGGCTACACCTTC
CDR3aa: CASSRGQGEGSNYGYTF

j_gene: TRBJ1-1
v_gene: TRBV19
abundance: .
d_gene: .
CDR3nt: TGTGCCAGTAGTATAGAGGCAGAAGAAGCTTTCTTT
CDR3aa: CASSIEAEEAFF

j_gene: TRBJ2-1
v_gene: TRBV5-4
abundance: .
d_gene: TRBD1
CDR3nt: TGTGCCAGCAGCCCGGGACAGGACAATGAGCAGTTCTTC
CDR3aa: CASSPGQDNEQFF

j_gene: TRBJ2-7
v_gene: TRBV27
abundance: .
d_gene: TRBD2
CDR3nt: TGTGCCAGCAGTTTATTTTTGGGAGGGGTCTACGAGCAGTACTTC
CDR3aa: CASSLFLGGVYEQYF

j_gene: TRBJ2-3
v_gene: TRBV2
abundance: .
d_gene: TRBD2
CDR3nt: TGTGCCAGCACTAGCGGCCGCACAGATACGCAGTATTTT
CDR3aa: CASTSGRTDTQYF

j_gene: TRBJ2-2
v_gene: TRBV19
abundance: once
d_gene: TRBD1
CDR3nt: TGTGCCAGTAGTATGTCACAGGGGGCGGCCGGGGAGCTGTTTTTT
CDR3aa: CASSMSQGAAGELFF

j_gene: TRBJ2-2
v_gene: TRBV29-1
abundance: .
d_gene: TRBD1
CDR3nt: TGCAGCGTGCGGACAGGGTGGTCCGGGGAGCTGTTTTTT
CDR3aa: CSVRTGWSGELFF

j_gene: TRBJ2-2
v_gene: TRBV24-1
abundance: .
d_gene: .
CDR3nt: TGTGCCACCAGTGATGCAAGTAGGAACACCGGGGAGCTGTTTTTT
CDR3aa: CATSDASRNTGELFF

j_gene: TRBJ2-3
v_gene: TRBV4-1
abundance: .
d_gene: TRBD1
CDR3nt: TGCGCCAGCAGCCTAGGGACAGGGGGCGGCGATACGCAGTATTTT
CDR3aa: CASSLGTGGGDTQYF

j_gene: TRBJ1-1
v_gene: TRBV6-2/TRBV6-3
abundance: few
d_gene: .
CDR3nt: TGTGCCAGCAGTTACAACGGTCCCGCTGAAGCTTTCTTT
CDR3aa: CASSYNGPAEAFF

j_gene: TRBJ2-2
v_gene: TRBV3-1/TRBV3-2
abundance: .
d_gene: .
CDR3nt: TGTGCCAGCAGCCTTATGGGGGAGCTGTTTTTT
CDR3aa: CASSLMGELFF

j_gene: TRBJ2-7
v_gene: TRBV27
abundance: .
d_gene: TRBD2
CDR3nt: TGTGCCAGCAGTCTAGCGGGAGGGCGTTACGAGCAGTACTTC
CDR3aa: CASSLAGGRYEQYF

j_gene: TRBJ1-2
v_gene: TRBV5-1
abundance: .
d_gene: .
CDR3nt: TGCGCCAGCAGCGAATCACCGACAGTAGATGGCTACACCTTC
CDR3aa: CASSESPTVDGYTF

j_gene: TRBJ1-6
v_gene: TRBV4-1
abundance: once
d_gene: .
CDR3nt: TGCGCCAGCAGCCAAGACACATATTATAATTCACCCCTCCACTTT
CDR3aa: CASSQDTYYNSPLHF

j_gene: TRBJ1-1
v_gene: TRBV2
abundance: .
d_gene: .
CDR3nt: TGTGCCAGCAGTCCCGGGAACACTGAAGCTTTCTTT
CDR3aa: CASSPGNTEAFF

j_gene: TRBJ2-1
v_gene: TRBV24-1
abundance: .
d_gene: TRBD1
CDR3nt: TGTGCCACCAGTGATTCTTCCGGGACAGTTTACAATGAGCAGTTCTTC
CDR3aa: CATSDSSGTVYNEQFF

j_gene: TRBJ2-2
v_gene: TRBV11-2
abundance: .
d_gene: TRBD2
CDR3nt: TGTGCCAGCAGCGAGACTAGCGGGAGTATCGGGGAGCTGTTTTTT
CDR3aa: CASSETSGSIGELFF

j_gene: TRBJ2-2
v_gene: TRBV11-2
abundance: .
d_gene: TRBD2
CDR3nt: TGTGCCAGCGGGGGACTAGCGGGAGGGAACACCGGGGAGCTGTTTTTT
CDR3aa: CASGGLAGGNTGELFF

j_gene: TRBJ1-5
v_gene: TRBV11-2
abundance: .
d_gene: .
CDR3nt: TGTGCCAGCAGCTTAGGGGAAGGGGGTGGTCAGCCCCAGCATTTT
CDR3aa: CASSLGEGGGQPQHF

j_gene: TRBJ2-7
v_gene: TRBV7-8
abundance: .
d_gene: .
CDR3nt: TGTGCCAGCACCAAAGAAACGGGGGAATCCTACGAGCAGTACTTC
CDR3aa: CASTKETGESYEQYF

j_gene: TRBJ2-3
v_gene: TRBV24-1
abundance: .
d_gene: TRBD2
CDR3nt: TGTGCCACCAGTGATAATCTAGCGGGAGGGTTGGATACGCAGTATTTT
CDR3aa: CATSDNLAGGLDTQYF

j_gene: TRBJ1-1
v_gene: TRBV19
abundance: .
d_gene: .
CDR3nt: TGTGCCAGTTCCTATTTGAACACTGAAGCTTTCTTT
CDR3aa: CASSYLNTEAFF

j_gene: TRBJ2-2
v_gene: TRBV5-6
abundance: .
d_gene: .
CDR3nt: TGTGCCAGCAGCTTAATATCCTTGCAGGACACCGGGGAGCTGTTTTTT
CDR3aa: CASSLISLQDTGELFF

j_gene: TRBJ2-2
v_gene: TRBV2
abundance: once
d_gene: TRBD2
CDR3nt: TGTGCCAGCAGTCGGCTAGCGGGATTGGACGGGGAGCTGTTTTTT
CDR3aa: CASSRLAGLDGELFF

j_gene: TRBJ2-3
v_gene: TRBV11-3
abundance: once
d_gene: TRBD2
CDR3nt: TGTGCCAGCAGCTTAGCCGGACTAGCGGGTGGAGATACGCAGTATTTT
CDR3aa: CASSLAGLAGGDTQYF

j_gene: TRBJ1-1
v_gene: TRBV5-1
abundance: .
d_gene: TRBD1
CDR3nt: TGCGCCAGCAGCTTGGCGCCGGACAGGGAGAACACTGAAGCTTTCTTT
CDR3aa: CASSLAPDRENTEAFF

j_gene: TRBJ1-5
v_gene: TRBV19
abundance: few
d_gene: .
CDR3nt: TGTGCCAGTAGTCCTAGGGGAGGGAATCAGCCCCAGCATTTT
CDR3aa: CASSPRGGNQPQHF

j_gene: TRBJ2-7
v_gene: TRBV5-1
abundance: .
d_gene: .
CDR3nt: TGCGCCAGCAGCTTGGAACGAGGCGAGCAGTACTTC
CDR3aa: CASSLERGEQYF

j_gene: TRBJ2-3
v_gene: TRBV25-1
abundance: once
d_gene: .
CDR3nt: TGTGCCAGCAAAGCAGCTCAGCGGGGCACAGATACGCAGTATTTT
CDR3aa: CASKAAQRGTDTQYF

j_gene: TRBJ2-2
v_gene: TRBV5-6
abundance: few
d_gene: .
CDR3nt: TGTGCCAGCAGCCCGGGAGCGGCGAACACCGGGGAGCTGTTTTTT
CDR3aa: CASSPGAANTGELFF

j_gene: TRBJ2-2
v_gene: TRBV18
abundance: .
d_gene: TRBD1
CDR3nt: TGTGCCAGCTCCACAACTGGGACAGGGACGAACACCGGGGAGCTGTTTTTT
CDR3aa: CASSTTGTGTNTGELFF

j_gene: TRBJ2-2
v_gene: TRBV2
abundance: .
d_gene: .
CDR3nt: TGTGCCAGCAGTGAAGTTAGGGGCGCCGGGGAGCTGTTTTTT
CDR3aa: CASSEVRGAGELFF

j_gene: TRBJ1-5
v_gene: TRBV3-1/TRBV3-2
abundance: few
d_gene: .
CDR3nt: TGTGCCAGCAGTCCTCAGGGGTACCAGCCCCAGCATTTT
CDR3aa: CASSPQGYQPQHF